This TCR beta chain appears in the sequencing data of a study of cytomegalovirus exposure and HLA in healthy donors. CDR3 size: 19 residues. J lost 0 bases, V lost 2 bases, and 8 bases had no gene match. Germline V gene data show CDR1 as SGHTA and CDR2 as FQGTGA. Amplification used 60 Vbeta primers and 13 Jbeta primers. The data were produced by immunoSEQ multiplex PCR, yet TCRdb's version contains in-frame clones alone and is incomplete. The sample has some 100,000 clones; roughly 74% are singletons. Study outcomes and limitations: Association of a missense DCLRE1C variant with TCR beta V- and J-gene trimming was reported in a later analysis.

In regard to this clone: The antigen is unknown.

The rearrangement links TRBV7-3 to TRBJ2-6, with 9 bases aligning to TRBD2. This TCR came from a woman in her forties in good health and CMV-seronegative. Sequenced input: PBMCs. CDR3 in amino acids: CASSLVSGLARSGANVLTF. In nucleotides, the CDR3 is TGTGCCAGCAGCTTAGTTTCTGGACTAGCGCGCTCTGGGGCCAACGTCCTGACTTTC.